This T cell receptor (beta chain) was identified in a study of blood T cell repertoires in COVID-19. Donors in Cohort 3 who had recovered were those with two negative PCRs, healthcare professional clearance, or resolution of their symptoms. TCRdb keeps only in-frame clones here, not all; method: immunoSEQ multiplex PCR. The sample lists more than 250,000 clones, 87% occurring once. Germline V gene data show CDR1 as MNHEY and CDR2 as SMNVEV (reference sequence). V shed 5 bases and J 4 bases; nucleotides not matched to a gene: 9. This CDR3 has 15 residues. The source material was PBMCs or T cells enriched from blood (not recorded which). V gene TRBV27 combines with J gene TRBJ1-2; 8 nucleotides line up with TRBD1. This clonotype was sampled from a woman aged 25-40 years who had recovered from COVID-19. The CDR3 sequence: CASSTAYRGAYGYTF. DNA of the CDR3: TGTGCCAGCAGTACGGCCTACAGGGGGGCCTATGGCTACACCTTC.